The 26 T cell receptor beta chains below come from one sample, sequenced in a study of shared clonotypes between healthy human individuals. Sequencing used immunoSEQ multiplex PCR; TCRdb keeps in-frame clones, though not all of them. Of 600,000 to 750,000 clones in the sample, less than 95% were seen once. The sequenced sample consisted of memory CD8+ T cells from PBMCs. Noted subset: CD45RO+ cells pooled with CCR7-negative TemRA cells. All receptors derive from a young man in good health. Some clones in this sample may be carry-over from other donors' samples.

V gene TRBV2 combines with J gene TRBJ2-7; TRBD2 might be the D (6 bases). Germline values: CDR1 SNHLY, CDR2 FYNNEI. This CDR3 has 15 amino acids. Trimming left V 1 base short and J 4 bases short, with 14 bases between. The CDR3 reads CASSEGVGGGYEQYF. In DNA form, the CDR3 reads TGTGCCAGCAGTGAAGGGGTGGGAGGTGGATACGAGCAGTACTTC.

This clone has only one observation. The chain combines TRBV7-8 with TRBJ2-1; TRBD2 matches 9 bases. The V gene end was trimmed by 6 bases and the J gene end by 8 bases; junction bases not matched to a gene: 11. The CDR3 has 15 residues. Germline V gene lookup returns CDR1 SGHVS and CDR2 FQNEAQ. CDR3 DNA sequence: TGTGCCAGCAGGATGATAGCGGGAGTGTCTGATGAGCAGTTCTTC. Protein product: CASRMIAGVSDEQFF.

The V gene is TRBV7-8, the J gene TRBJ2-5, with TRBD1 matching over 7 bases. Gene TRBJ2-7 matches the end of the DNA better, so the J call may be wrong. Germline CDR1 is SGHVS and CDR2 is FQNEAQ. The CDR3 consists of 17 residues. The CDR3 sequence: CASSLNTQTGPLGEQYF. In DNA, the CDR3 is TGTGCCAGCAGCCTTAACACCCAGACAGGGCCCCTTGGCGAGCAGTACTTC.

This chain connects TRBV4-1 to TRBJ2-7, with D perhaps matching TRBD1 or TRBD2 (5 bases each). The CDR3 has 14 residues. V lost 4 bases to trimming and J lost 4 bases, with 14 bases between them. CDR1 MGHRA and CDR2 YSYEKL come from the germline V gene. Here the CDR3 reads CASSRPGRGYEQYF. CDR3 DNA sequence: TGCGCCAGCAGCCGCCCGGGACGGGGTTACGAGCAGTACTTC.

The J gene is TRBJ1-2, the V gene TRBV27, with D possibly matching TRBD1 (5 bases). V was clipped by 3 bases and J by 2 bases, with 10 bases between them. The CDR3 spans 14 residues. Per the germline V gene, CDR1 is MNHEY and CDR2 is SMNVEV (reference sequence). Here the CDR3 reads CASSLGVPNYGYTF. The CDR3 nucleotides read TGTGCCAGCAGTTTGGGGGTCCCCAACTATGGCTACACCTTC.

V is TRBV2 and J is TRBJ2-1; TRBD1 is a possible D gene (6 bases). V lost 6 bases and J 3 bases, leaving 15 bases between the germline ends. CDR1 and CDR2 from the germline V gene are SNHLY and FYNNEI. The CDR3 has 15 residues. The CDR3 is CASRELTGNYNEQFF. CDR3 sequence (DNA): TGTGCCAGCAGGGAACTGACAGGCAACTACAATGAGCAGTTCTTC.

The chain has TRBV5-6 and TRBJ2-7, with D tentatively TRBD1 (5 bases). The CDR3 runs 14 residues. Germline V CDR1 and CDR2: SGHDT, YYEEEE. Trimming took 2 bases from V and 6 from J, leaving 15 bases between them. Here the CDR3 reads CASSFLRVRGEQYF. CDR3 coding DNA: TGTGCCAGCAGCTTTCTCAGGGTGCGAGGCGAGCAGTACTTC.

This rearrangement joins TRBV5-6 to TRBJ1-1, with 9 bases fitting TRBD1. The germline V gene has CDR1 SGHDT and CDR2 YYEEEE. The V and J ends lost 2 bases and 5 bases, in that order; junction bases with no gene match: 16. The CDR3 sequence is 18 residues long. In DNA form, the CDR3 reads TGTGCCAGCAGCTTCACAGGCAGGACAGGGGCGTTGCGGACTGAAGCTTTCTTT. It yields the protein CASSFTGRTGALRTEAFF. Filled out from reference TRBV5-6 and TRBJ1-1, the complete variable domain reads DAGVTQSPTHLIKTRGQQVTLRCSPKSGHDTVSWYQQALGQGPQFIFQYYEEEERQRGNFPDRFSGHQFPNYSSELNVNALLLGDSALYLCASSFTGRTGALRTEAFFGQGTRLTVV.

This clone was observed many times. V usage is TRBV28 and J usage is TRBJ1-2; maybe TRBD1 (5 bases). The CDR3 loop spans 14 amino acids. The V end was cut by 4 bases, the J end by 8 bases, with 17 bases between. Germline CDR1 MDHEN, CDR2 SYDVKM. The CDR3 protein is CASSSLDRGLGYTF. CDR3 sequence (DNA): TGTGCCAGCAGTTCACTTGACCGGGGGTTAGGCTACACCTTC.

The chain joins TRBV4-2 to TRBJ2-3; tentative D call: TRBD1 (6 bases). The germline CDR1 and CDR2 sequences are LGHNA and YNFKEQ. The CDR3 covers 15 residues. V dropped 1 base and J dropped 5 bases, with 13 bases sitting between them. The CDR3, as DNA: TGTGCCAGCAGCCAAGTAACAGGGTGGATAGATACGCAGTATTTT. Translation gives CASSQVTGWIDTQYF.

The chain is built from TRBV27 and TRBJ1-2, with D possibly TRBD1 on 6 matching bases. Germline V gene lookup returns CDR1 MNHEY and CDR2 SMNVEV (reference sequence). V lost 0 bases to trimming and J lost 7 bases, with 18 bases between them. The CDR3 runs 16 residues. This CDR3 reads CASSLSLGGPFLGYTF. The CDR3 DNA reads as TGTGCCAGCAGTTTATCTCTCGGGGGCCCCTTTCTTGGCTACACCTTC.

V gene TRBV29-1 combines with J gene TRBJ2-5; no firm D call. V was cut by 4 bases and J by 5 bases, with 20 bases left in between. The CDR3 contains 15 residues. Germline V gene data show CDR1 as SQVTM and CDR2 as ANQGSEA. CDR3 protein: CSVVYGYLEIETQYF. CDR3 nucleotide sequence: TGCAGCGTTGTTTACGGGTACCTAGAAATCGAGACCCAGTACTTC.

The V gene is TRBV27, the J gene TRBJ2-1, with D maybe TRBD2 (6 bases). CDR3 size: 16 residues. Germline assignment: CDR1 MNHEY and CDR2 SMNVEV (reference sequence). Trimming pared 5 bases from V and 3 bases from J, leaving 17 bases between. Here the CDR3 reads CASSLGEVAVYNEQFF. In nucleotides, the CDR3 is TGTGCCAGCAGTCTAGGGGAGGTAGCGGTCTACAATGAGCAGTTCTTC.

This sequence joins TRBV19 and TRBJ1-1, with D perhaps TRBD1 (5 bases). The CDR3 is 15 residues long. Between the trimmed V and J ends, which lost 7 bases and 4 bases, there was a span of 19 bases. Germline CDR1 LNHDA, CDR2 SQIVND (reference sequence). Written as DNA, the CDR3 is TGTGCCAGTATCACCTCTCGGGGGTTTACCACTGAAGCTTTCTTT. Amino acids: CASITSRGFTTEAFF.

The rearrangement joins TRBV7-2 to TRBJ2-7; D is unclear. Trimming pared 3 bases from V and 5 bases from J, leaving 8 bases between. The germline gives CDR1 SGHTA, CDR2 FQGNSA. The CDR3 covers 12 residues. The CDR3 protein is CASSFSRHEQYF. The CDR3 DNA reads as TGTGCCAGCAGCTTCTCGCGGCACGAGCAGTACTTC.

This clone is a singleton in its sample. The J gene is TRBJ1-3, the V gene TRBV5-1, with 7 nucleotides matching TRBD1. Trimming at V came to 4 bases and at J to 4 bases, leaving 11 bases not matched to a gene. The CDR3 is 16 amino acids. CDR1 and CDR2 (germline): SGHRS, YFSETQ. The CDR3 bases are TGCGCCAGCAGCCCCTGGACAGGCTTTAAAGGAAACACCATATATTTT. It specifies CASSPWTGFKGNTIYF.

The chain combines TRBV10-3 with TRBJ2-1, with D possibly being TRBD1 or TRBD2 (5 bases each). Germline V gene sequence: CDR1 ENHRY, CDR2 SYGVKD. This CDR3 comprises 15 residues. Trimming cost V 6 bases and J 0 bases, with 12 bases left between them. The CDR3 DNA is TGTGCCATCAGGGGGGTTTTCAGCTCCTACAATGAGCAGTTCTTC. It specifies CAIRGVFSSYNEQFF.

The chain joins TRBV10-3 to TRBJ2-7, with TRBD1 matching over 11 bases. CDR1 ENHRY and CDR2 SYGVKD come from the germline V gene. The CDR3 sequence is 17 residues long. With 4 bases clipped from V and 0 bases from J, the junction kept 8 bases outside the gene matches. The DNA for the CDR3 is TGTGCCATCAGTGGTGCGGGACAGGGGGAGAGCTCCTACGAGCAGTACTTC. This codes for CAISGAGQGESSYEQYF.

The chain joins TRBV2 to TRBJ2-3, with 8 bases fitting TRBD2. V was pared by 7 bases and J by 1 base, with 13 bases of the junction left unmatched. Germline lookup yields CDR1 SNHLY and CDR2 FYNNEI. The CDR3 is 17 residues long. CDR3 residues: CASKKSGSRSGTDTQYF. Here the CDR3 DNA reads TGTGCCAGCAAGAAAAGCGGGAGTCGGTCTGGCACAGATACGCAGTATTTT.

This clone was seen a handful of times. This chain connects TRBV7-9 to TRBJ1-1; D gene uncertain. Trimming removed 2 bases at V and 4 bases at J, with 20 bases between. Germline lookup yields CDR1 SEHNR and CDR2 FQNEAQ (reference sequence). The CDR3 covers 17 residues. In DNA, the CDR3 is TGTGCCAGCAGCTTATATAGCCAGGCGACAAGTGTCACTGAAGCTTTCTTT. This translates into CASSLYSQATSVTEAFF.

This clone was counted between two and nine times. This chain joins TRBV4-1 and TRBJ1-1; no reliable D call. V was shortened by 4 bases and J by 12 bases, with 15 bases between the two germline ends. Germline lookup yields CDR1 MGHRA and CDR2 YSYEKL. CDR3 length: 12 amino acids. The CDR3 DNA reads TGCGCCAGCAGCCGACCTCCTCAGGAGACTTTCTTT. Its protein product is CASSRPPQETFF.

V gene TRBV19 combines with J gene TRBJ2-1; TRBD2 agrees at 12 bases. Germline CDR1 reads LNHDA; CDR2 reads SQIVND (reference sequence). The CDR3 is 17 residues long. V shed 0 bases and J 6 bases; nucleotides not matched to a gene: 6. CDR3 sequence: CASSIDGRLAGVNEQFF. The CDR3, as DNA: TGTGCCAGTAGTATAGATGGAAGACTAGCGGGAGTCAATGAGCAGTTCTTC.

This clone is a singleton in its sample. This rearrangement joins TRBV5-4 to TRBJ2-7; D is unresolved. The CDR3 spans 12 residues. V gave up 3 bases and J gave up 6 bases, with 10 bases separating them. Looked up from germline, CDR1 is SGHNT and CDR2 is YYREEE (reference sequence). CDR3 nucleotide sequence: TGTGCCAGCAGCTGGGGTCTGGGCGAGCAGTACTTC. Translating gives CASSWGLGEQYF.

The J gene is TRBJ2-7, the V gene TRBV10-1; D ambiguous. Germline loops: CDR1 WNHNN, CDR2 SYGVQD (reference sequence). The CDR3 loop spans 15 amino acids. V was clipped by 6 bases and J by 4 bases, with 19 bases between them. This CDR3 is CASSELPGFNYEQYF. In DNA, the CDR3 is TGCGCCAGCAGCGAACTTCCAGGTTTTAATTACGAGCAGTACTTC.

The genes are TRBV28 and TRBJ1-1, with unresolved D. V was trimmed by 2 bases and J by 0 bases, leaving 16 bases between them. Germline CDR1 is MDHEN and CDR2 is SYDVKM. CDR3 length equals 17 residues. The CDR3 DNA reads TGTGCCAGCAGTTTAAGGTTCCGGCCTAGTATGAACACTGAAGCTTTCTTT. Protein: CASSLRFRPSMNTEAFF.

The table lists this clone with a count of one. This chain links TRBV28 with TRBJ2-7, with TRBD2 as a possible D gene (6 bases). Per the germline V gene, CDR1 is MDHEN and CDR2 is SYDVKM. The CDR3 contains 15 residues. V was cut by 3 bases and J by 0 bases, with 12 bases left in between. The CDR3: CASSLAGPSSYEQYF. CDR3 in DNA: TGTGCCAGCAGTTTGGCGGGACCCAGCTCCTACGAGCAGTACTTC.